The T cell receptor (beta chain) described here comes from a study of OX40 agonist ivuxolimab in advanced cancers. Findings of the study overall: CD4+ and CD8+ blood T cells expanded clonally by week 6 at 0.1 to 3.0 mg/kg.

The germline CDR1 and CDR2 sequences are SQVTM and ANQGSEA. The CDR3 has 11 amino acids. Trimming pared 4 bases from V and 6 bases from J, leaving 9 bases between. With baseline, cycle 4 day 1, and cycle 7 day 1 as timepoints, blood was sampled. As for this clone: The target antigen is unknown.

Here immunoSEQ multiplex PCR was the method, and the copy in TCRdb shows in-frame clones only, minus some. The profile shows roughly 60,000 clones, 86% of them singletons. The gene calls are TRBV29-1 and TRBJ1-1, with D maybe TRBD1 (6 bases). This TCR was recovered from an adult with an advanced solid tumor such as melanoma, head and neck, liver or kidney cancer. The sample consisted of CD4+ or CD8+ T cells sorted from blood, taken in a trial of the OX40 agonist ivuxolimab. The CDR3 spells CSVVPGAEAFF. The DNA of the CDR3 is TGCAGCGTTGTCCCAGGGGCTGAAGCTTTCTTT.